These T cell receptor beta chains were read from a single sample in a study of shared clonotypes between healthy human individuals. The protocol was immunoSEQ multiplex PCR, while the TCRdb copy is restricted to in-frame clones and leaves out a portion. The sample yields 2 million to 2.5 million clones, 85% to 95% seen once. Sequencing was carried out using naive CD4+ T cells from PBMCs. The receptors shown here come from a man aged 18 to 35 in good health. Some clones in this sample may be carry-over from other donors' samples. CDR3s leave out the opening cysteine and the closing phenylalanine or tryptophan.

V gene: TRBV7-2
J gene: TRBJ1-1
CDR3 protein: ASSLGQRNTEAF

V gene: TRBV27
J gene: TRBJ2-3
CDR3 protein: ASSRPGAGEFTDTQY

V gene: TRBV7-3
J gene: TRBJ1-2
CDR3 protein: ASSLTPNGGYT

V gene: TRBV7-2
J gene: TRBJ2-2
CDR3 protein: ASSFSTSPGELF

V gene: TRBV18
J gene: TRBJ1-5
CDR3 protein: ASSPDPIQSAPVRPSQH

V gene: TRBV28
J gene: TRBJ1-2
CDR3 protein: ASSRVRYGYT

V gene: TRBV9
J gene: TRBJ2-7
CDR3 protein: ASSVRDYSYEQY

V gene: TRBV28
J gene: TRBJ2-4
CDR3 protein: ASSLPSYENIQY

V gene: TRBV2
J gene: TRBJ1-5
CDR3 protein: ASSTSGGPNQPQH

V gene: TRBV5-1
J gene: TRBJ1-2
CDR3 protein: ASSFIGSSNYGYT

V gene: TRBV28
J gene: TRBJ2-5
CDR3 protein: ASSFRSSFGGLKAGTQY

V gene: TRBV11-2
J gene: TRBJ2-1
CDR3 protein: ASSLDGGEGREQF

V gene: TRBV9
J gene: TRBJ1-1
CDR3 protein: ASSVDGNGDTEAF

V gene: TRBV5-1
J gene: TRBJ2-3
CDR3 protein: ASSLGTGGGDTQY

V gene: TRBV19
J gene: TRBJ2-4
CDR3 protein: ASSIRQGLDRY

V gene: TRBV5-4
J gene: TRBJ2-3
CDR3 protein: ASSSGGISTDTQY

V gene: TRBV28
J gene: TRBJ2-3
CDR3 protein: ASIGSLDTQY

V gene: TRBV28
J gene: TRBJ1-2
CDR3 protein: ASSFPPTSGYGYT

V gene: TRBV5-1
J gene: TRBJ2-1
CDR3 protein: ASSSQTSGEQF

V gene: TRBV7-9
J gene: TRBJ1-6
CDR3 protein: ASSLVPSTGYNSPLH

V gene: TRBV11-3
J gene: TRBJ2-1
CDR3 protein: ASSYDYNEQF

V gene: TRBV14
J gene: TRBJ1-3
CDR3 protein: ASSQEGGERNTIY

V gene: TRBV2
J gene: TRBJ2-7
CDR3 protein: ASSNGRGASYEQY

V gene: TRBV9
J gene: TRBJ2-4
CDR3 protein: ASSVARGGNIQY

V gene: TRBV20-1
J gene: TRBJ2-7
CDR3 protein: SARGLGEQY

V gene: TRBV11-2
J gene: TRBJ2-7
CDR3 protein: ASSLAPGQGLTPYEQY

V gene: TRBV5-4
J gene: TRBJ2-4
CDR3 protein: ASSLGQPENIQY

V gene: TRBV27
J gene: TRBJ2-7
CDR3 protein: ASSLFSQGEQY

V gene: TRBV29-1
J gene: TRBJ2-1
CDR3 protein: SVVGRLNLLDNEQF

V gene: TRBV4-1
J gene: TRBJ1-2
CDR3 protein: ASSQGVDRGGYT

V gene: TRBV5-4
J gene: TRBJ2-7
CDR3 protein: ASTSGVTAYEQY

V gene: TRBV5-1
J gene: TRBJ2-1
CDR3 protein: ASTPAGTSGTYNEQF

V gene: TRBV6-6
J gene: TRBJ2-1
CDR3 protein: ASRGSSYNEQF

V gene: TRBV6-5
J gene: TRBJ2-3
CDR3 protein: ASSLRTAQDTQY

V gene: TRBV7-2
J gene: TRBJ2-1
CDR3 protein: ASRPRGQPYNEQF

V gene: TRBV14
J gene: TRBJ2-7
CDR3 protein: ASSQYYEQY

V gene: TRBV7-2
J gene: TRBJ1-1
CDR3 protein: ASSFGLYAEAF

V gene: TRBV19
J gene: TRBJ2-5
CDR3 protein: ASSIVDPGETQY

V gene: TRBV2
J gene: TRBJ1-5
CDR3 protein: ASQGANRDQPQH

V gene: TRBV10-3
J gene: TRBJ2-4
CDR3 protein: AISENGRAKNIQY

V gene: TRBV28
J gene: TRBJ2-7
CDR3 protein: ASSREILQY

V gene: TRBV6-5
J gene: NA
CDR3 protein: ASSYTTFSYEQY